Listed here is a single TCR beta chain. These data belong to a study of blood T cell repertoires in COVID-19. For the study at large: Collection of acute and convalescent COVID-19 samples took place in the United States, Italy and Spain. PBMCs, B-cell-depleted T cells, or T cells provided the cDNA or gDNA that made up the material.

Assay used: immunoSEQ multiplex PCR; TCRdb lists only in-frame clones, some missing. The sample holds 200,000 to 300,000 clones, 75% to 85% seen once. Germline V gene data show CDR1 as LGHNT and CDR2 as FRNRAP. The CDR3 totals 13 residues. Trimming left V 5 bases short and J 7 bases short, with 15 bases between. The chain combines TRBV12-5 with TRBJ2-7, with D possibly being TRBD1 (6 bases). Sequenced: peripheral blood. This TCR was recovered from a woman aged 55-69 years with active or convalescent COVID-19. CDR3 nucleotides: TGTGCTAGTGGTCCCGAGGGGGTGAGGGAGCAGTACTTC. Its protein is CASGPEGVREQYF. Full variable domain (missing parts from reference TRBV12-5 and TRBJ2-7): DARVTQTPRHKVTEMGQEVTMRCQPILGHNTVFWYRQTMMQGLELLAYFRNRAPLDDSGMPKDRFSAEMPDATLATLKIQPSEPRDSAVYFCASGPEGVREQYFGPGTRLTVT.